The T cell receptor beta chain under discussion was sequenced for a study of blood T cells in healthy people across ages. CDR3 length: 15 amino acids. Trimming at V came to 6 bases and at J to 6 bases, leaving 11 bases not matched to a gene. The individuals who served as donors were healthy Caucasians living in Russia, aged about 6 to 100. A sample-barcoded 5' primer and a J-beta primer mix were used in a second PCR of roughly 6 to 11 cycles. Each cDNA molecule was tagged by a template-switch adaptor that had 12 random nucleotides. TCRdb itself ran the 5' RACE reads through MiXCR, one entry per CDR3 protein. The table includes fewer than 900,000 distinct CDR3 sequences, around 45% detected once.

This rearrangement joins TRBV12-3 or TRBV12-4 to TRBJ2-1, with 7 bases identical to TRBD2. This TCR derives from a woman aged 55-70 years in good health. The sample taken for sequencing was blood. This chain's CDR3 is CASRGMAGAGNEQFF. CDR3 DNA sequence: TGTGCCAGCAGGGGTATGGCGGGAGCCGGCAATGAGCAGTTCTTC.